What follows are 27 T cell receptor beta chains derived from one specimen sequenced in a study of T cell responses to AZD1222 COVID-19 vaccine. Some clones are missing from TCRdb's copy, which holds only in-frame ones; the method was immunoSEQ multiplex PCR. The sample consists of about 130,000 clones, about four fifths of them appearing once. The source material was peripheral blood, sampled on day 0 of AZD1222 vaccination. The source is an adult in good health.

The V and J genes are TRBV29-1 and TRBJ2-6; D gene ambiguous. Germline V gene sequence: CDR1 SQVTM, CDR2 ANQGSEA. V dropped 6 bases and J dropped 1 base, with 4 bases sitting between them. The CDR3 has 12 residues. Here the CDR3 reads CSVQSGANVLTF. The CDR3 DNA reads as TGCAGCGTCCAATCTGGGGCCAACGTCCTGACTTTC.

This chain joins TRBV27 and TRBJ2-3, with D perhaps being TRBD1 or TRBD2 (5 bases each). CDR3 length: 14 residues. The germline gives CDR1 MNHEY, CDR2 SMNVEV (reference sequence). V was shortened by 10 bases and J by 3 bases, with 17 bases between the two germline ends. CDR3 residues: CATSRGVRTDTQYF. The CDR3 DNA sequence: TGTGCCACCAGCCGAGGGGTAAGGACAGATACGCAGTATTTT.

The V call is TRBV18, the J call TRBJ1-1, with 10 bases matching TRBD1. V was clipped by 6 bases and J by 4 bases; unmatched bases: 5. In germline, CDR1 is KGHSH, CDR2 LQKENI. The CDR3 loop spans 14 amino acids. The CDR3 bases are TGTGCCAGCTCCCGGGGACAGGGGAGCACTGAAGCTTTCTTT. Its translation: CASSRGQGSTEAFF.

The chain recombines TRBV3-1 (or the pseudogene TRBV3-2) with TRBJ2-1; 7 bases are a match to TRBD1. CDR3 length: 17 amino acids. Germline loops: CDR1 LGHDT, CDR2 YNNKEL (reference sequence). Trimming took 1 base from V and 6 from J; bases not matched to a gene: 12. This CDR3 is CASSQGPGEGGFNEQFF. The CDR3 DNA reads TGTGCCAGCAGCCAAGGACCGGGTGAAGGGGGCTTCAATGAGCAGTTCTTC.

This chain connects TRBV6-6 to TRBJ2-7, with D possibly being TRBD2 (6 bases). Germline loops: CDR1 MNHNY, CDR2 SVGAGI (reference sequence). The V and J ends lost 0 bases and 2 bases respectively, with 14 bases between them. This CDR3 is 16 amino acids long. The CDR3 coding sequence is TGTGCCAGCAGTTACTCCCGGGACTCTCGCGCCTACGAGCAGTACTTC. It encodes CASSYSRDSRAYEQYF.

Here the CDR3 reads CASSRRAVPTYEQYF. In DNA form, the CDR3 reads TGTGCCAGCAGCCGCAGAGCGGTGCCCACCTACGAGCAGTACTTC. V gene TRBV11-3 combines with J gene TRBJ2-7; possibly TRBD2 for D (5 bases). The CDR3 consists of 15 residues. Germline V gene lookup returns CDR1 SGHNT and CDR2 YENEEA. V was cut by 5 bases and J by 2 bases, with 16 bases left in between.

The rearrangement uses TRBV5-5 and TRBJ1-6, with D unresolved. V was trimmed by 0 bases and J by 4 bases, leaving 11 bases between them. CDR1 SGHKS and CDR2 YYEKEE come from the germline V gene (reference sequence). CDR3 length equals 16 residues. The CDR3 reads CASSLGDTLYNSPLHF. CDR3 sequence (DNA): TGTGCCAGCAGCTTGGGCGACACCTTATATAATTCACCCCTCCACTTT. Full variable domain (remainder filled in from reference TRBV5-5 and TRBJ1-6): DAGVTQSPTHLIKTRGQQVTLRCSPISGHKSVSWYQQVLGQGPQFIFQYYEKEERGRGNFPDRFSARQFPNYSSELNVNALLLGDSALYLCASSLGDTLYNSPLHFGNGTRLTVT.

V gene TRBV4-2 combines with J gene TRBJ1-4; perhaps TRBD1 as D (6 bases). Germline CDR1 reads LGHNA; CDR2 reads YNFKEQ. V was clipped by 0 bases and J by 7 bases, with 15 bases between them. This CDR3 is 16 amino acids long. CDR3 sequence reads: CASSQDFGGGGEKLFF. The CDR3 nucleotides read TGTGCCAGCAGCCAAGATTTCGGGGGCGGAGGTGAAAAACTGTTTTTT.

The chain employs TRBV5-1 and TRBJ1-4; 7 nucleotides agree with TRBD1. This CDR3 is 13 amino acids long. Trimming removed 6 bases from V and 8 bases from J; junction bases left unmatched: 7. Germline V gene sequence: CDR1 SGHRS, CDR2 YFSETQ. For the CDR3, the DNA is TGCGCCAGCACCACAGGGGTTGAGGAAAAACTGTTTTTT. Protein: CASTTGVEEKLFF.

This clone was detected a few times. The V gene is TRBV3-1 (or the pseudogene TRBV3-2), the J gene TRBJ1-5; D unclear. The CDR3 runs to 14 residues. Deletions cut 4 bases from V and 3 bases from J, with 10 bases between. In germline, CDR1 is LGHDT, CDR2 YNNKEL (reference sequence). In DNA, the CDR3 is TGTGCCAGCAGCCGATCGCGGTCCAATCAGCCCCAGCATTTT. Protein sequence: CASSRSRSNQPQHF.

The rearrangement joins TRBV9 to TRBJ2-5; tentative D call: TRBD2 (6 bases). The V gene lost 4 bases and the J gene lost 5 bases, with 18 bases spanning the gap. The V gene's germline CDR1 is SGDLS and CDR2 YYNGEE. This CDR3 comprises 15 residues. The CDR3 DNA is TGTGCCAGCAGCCCCCGGGACTTTAAGGGGGAGACCCAGTACTTC. Translation gives CASSPRDFKGETQYF.

The J gene is TRBJ2-3, the V gene TRBV5-1, with 11 nucleotides matching TRBD2. In germline, CDR1 is SGHRS, CDR2 YFSETQ. This CDR3 spans 18 amino acids. J was trimmed by 2 bases and V by 4 bases; bases with no gene match: 12. The CDR3 coding sequence is TGCGCCAGCAGCAGAAAGACTAGCGGGGTGGTGATCACAGATACGCAGTATTTT. Protein product: CASSRKTSGVVITDTQYF.

The CDR3 reads CASSSGQEAGYTF. As DNA, the CDR3 is TGCGCCAGCAGCTCCGGACAGGAGGCTGGCTACACCTTC. The chain has TRBV5-1 and TRBJ1-2, with 7 bases aligning to TRBD1. Germline values: CDR1 SGHRS, CDR2 YFSETQ. The V segment lost 3 bases and the J segment 7 bases; nucleotides outside the gene matches: 6. The CDR3 is 13 residues long.

This chain links TRBV18 with TRBJ1-5, with 8 nucleotides matching TRBD1. J lost 5 bases, V lost 2 bases, and 5 bases had no gene match. Germline CDR1 reads KGHSH; CDR2 reads LQKENI. The CDR3 totals 15 residues. The CDR3 region is CASSPGTGGYQPQHF. CDR3 DNA sequence: TGTGCCAGCTCACCAGGGACAGGAGGATATCAGCCCCAGCATTTT.

In this sample, this clone turned up once. The chain recombines TRBV6-5 with TRBJ1-2, with TRBD1 matching 9 bases. The CDR3 extends over 13 amino acids. The germline V gene encodes CDR1 MNHEY and CDR2 SVGAGI. J lost 8 bases, V lost 6 bases, and 7 bases had no gene match. The CDR3 is CASSHRGLRGYTF. For the CDR3, the DNA is TGTGCCAGCAGCCACAGGGGGCTGAGGGGCTACACCTTC.

The genes are TRBV6-5 and TRBJ1-1; D is unclear. This CDR3 contains 14 residues. Trimming took off 0 bases at V and 5 bases at J, with 10 bases between the two ends. In germline, CDR1 is MNHEY, CDR2 SVGAGI. The CDR3 DNA reads TGTGCCAGCAGTTACTCGGGAACGAGGACTGAAGCTTTCTTT. It yields the protein CASSYSGTRTEAFF.

V is TRBV6-5 and J is TRBJ1-2, with 7 bases that match TRBD1. V shed 6 bases and J 4 bases; nucleotides not matched to a gene: 8. This CDR3 is built from 14 residues. Germline lookup yields CDR1 MNHEY and CDR2 SVGAGI. The CDR3 DNA follows: TGTGCCAGCAGCTCCGACAGGGAGGGCTATGGCTACACCTTC. Residues: CASSSDREGYGYTF.

This clone was observed many times. The chain joins TRBV19 to TRBJ2-7; no definite D call. Looked up from germline, CDR1 is LNHDA and CDR2 is SQIVND (reference sequence). V shed 0 bases and J shed 6 bases, with 15 bases lying between them. The length of the CDR3 is 15 residues. The CDR3 DNA is TGTGCCAGTAGTATAGACGACATAGGAATTACCGAGCAGTACTTC. Its protein product is CASSIDDIGITEQYF. The variable domain in full, completed from reference TRBV19 and TRBJ2-7, reads DGGITQSPKYLFRKEGQNVTLSCEQNLNHDAMYWYRQDPGQGLRLIYYSQIVNDFQKGDIAEGYSVSREKKESFPLTVTSAQKNPTAFYLCASSIDDIGITEQYFGPGTRLTVT.

The V and J genes are TRBV19 and TRBJ2-5, with 7 bases identical to TRBD1. The CDR3 sequence is 17 residues long. V was pared by 4 bases and J by 5 bases, with 16 bases of the junction left unmatched. CDR1 and CDR2 (germline): LNHDA, SQIVND (reference sequence). The CDR3 nucleotides are TGTGCCAGTAGTAGACCCCTACGACAGGGAATAGTCGAGACCCAGTACTTC. As protein: CASSRPLRQGIVETQYF.

The rearrangement uses TRBV5-1 and TRBJ1-1, with TRBD1 matching over 10 bases. This CDR3 region has 15 residues. The germline CDR1 and CDR2 sequences are SGHRS and YFSETQ. V lost 0 bases to trimming and J lost 5 bases; unmatched junction nucleotides: 4. The CDR3 spells CASSLAGTGETEAFF. CDR3 bases: TGCGCCAGCAGCTTGGCCGGGACAGGGGAGACTGAAGCTTTCTTT.

The chain combines TRBV7-9 with TRBJ1-4; D perhaps matches TRBD1 (6 bases). Trimming took 4 bases from V and 4 from J, leaving 10 bases between them. The CDR3 sequence is 14 residues long. Germline CDR1 and CDR2: SEHNR and FQNEAQ (reference sequence). The CDR3 loop reads CASSSGQHNEKLFF. The CDR3 DNA reads TGTGCCAGCAGCTCCGGACAGCATAATGAAAAACTGTTTTTT.

This sequence joins TRBV27 and TRBJ2-7; D perhaps matches TRBD1 (5 bases). The germline V gene encodes CDR1 MNHEY and CDR2 SMNVEV (reference sequence). The ends were cut back, 3 bases at V and 4 bases at J, with 13 bases in the middle. The CDR3 contains 14 residues. CDR3 DNA sequence: TGTGCCAGCAGTTTCCAAGGGGCAAGGTACGAGCAGTACTTC. This sequence encodes CASSFQGARYEQYF.

The chain is built from TRBV4-1 and TRBJ1-2, with 7 bases fitting TRBD1. The CDR3 extends over 15 amino acids. V lost 4 bases to trimming and J lost 0 bases; unmatched junction nucleotides: 5. Looked up from germline, CDR1 is MGHRA and CDR2 is YSYEKL. The CDR3 protein is CASSPGTASNYGYTF. CDR3 coding DNA: TGCGCCAGCAGCCCTGGGACAGCCTCTAACTATGGCTACACCTTC.

The J gene is TRBJ2-7, the V gene TRBV5-1; D is undetermined. CDR3 length: 14 residues. Germline CDR1 and CDR2: SGHRS and YFSETQ. The V and J ends lost 0 bases and 1 base respectively, with 8 bases between them. The CDR3 is CASSLEVVSYEQYF. CDR3 coding DNA: TGCGCCAGCAGCTTGGAGGTAGTTTCCTACGAGCAGTACTTC.

V is TRBV12-3 or TRBV12-4 and J is TRBJ1-2; D perhaps matches TRBD1 (5 bases). Trimming took 3 bases from V and 3 from J, leaving 8 bases between them. The CDR3 spans 13 residues. CDR3 protein: CASSFGQDYGYTF. In DNA, the CDR3 is TGTGCCAGCAGTTTCGGACAAGACTATGGCTACACCTTC.

This clone was seen only a few times. CDR3 DNA: TGTGCCAGTAGTCAAGACAGGGGGCGAAATCTCTATGGCTACACCTTC. This encodes CASSQDRGRNLYGYTF. The chain recombines TRBV19 with TRBJ1-2, with 10 bases that match TRBD1. The CDR3 is 16 amino acids. The V segment lost 5 bases and the J segment 4 bases; nucleotides outside the gene matches: 10. Germline V gene sequence: CDR1 LNHDA, CDR2 SQIVND (reference sequence).

CDR3 sequence: CASSLGIGELFF. The CDR3 DNA reads TGTGCCAGCAGTTTGGGCATCGGGGAGCTGTTTTTT. This rearrangement joins TRBV28 to TRBJ2-2; D ambiguous. V lost 3 bases, J lost 7 bases, and 6 bases lay in between. The CDR3 consists of 12 residues. Germline CDR1 and CDR2: MDHEN and SYDVKM.